This is a list of T cell receptor beta chains from one sample in a study of cytomegalovirus exposure and HLA in healthy donors. TCRdb's copy holds only in-frame clones and misses some; the assay was immunoSEQ multiplex PCR. The data hold around 130,000 clones, with 80% observed a single time. Sequencing was carried out using PBMCs. These receptor sequences come from a man under 40 in good health and CMV-seronegative. Both conserved end residues are part of each CDR3. The order of the fields is J gene, D gene, V gene, clone size, CDR3 DNA, CDR3 protein. D genes are given only for firm matches. Where a row states a size, it is once, few, many or the class of an expanded clone; other rows omit it.

TRBJ1-2,TRBD1,TRBV9,.,TGTGCCAGCAACGCGGGACAGACCCTACTCCATGGCTACACCTTC,CASNAGQTLLHGYTF
TRBJ1-5,.,TRBV27,.,TGTGCCAGCAGTTTATCGGTACCCAACGCGTATCAGCCCCAGCATTTT,CASSLSVPNAYQPQHF
TRBJ2-1,TRBD1,TRBV10-3,once,TGTGCCATCAGGGGACAGGGAGACAATGAGCAGTTCTTC,CAIRGQGDNEQFF
TRBJ1-4,.,TRBV15,.,TGTGCCACCAGCAGGGGTTACGGGGGGGCCCCAAATGAAAAACTGTTTTTT,CATSRGYGGAPNEKLFF
TRBJ1-1,.,TRBV7-7,few,TGTGCTAGCAGCTTAGACACCAACACTGAAGCTTTCTTT,CASSLDTNTEAFF
TRBJ1-1,.,TRBV28,.,TGTGCCAGCAGTTCAAACGGGAGGTCCACTGAAGCTTTCTTT,CASSSNGRSTEAFF
TRBJ1-2,.,TRBV19,.,TGTGCCAGTAGTATGCAGACTTCCCCCGCGGGTGGCTACACCTTC,CASSMQTSPAGGYTF
TRBJ1-1,TRBD1,TRBV10-2,.,TGCGCCAGCAGCGAGGGGGCAAGCACTGAAGCTTTCTTT,CASSEGASTEAFF
TRBJ2-2,.,TRBV27,.,TGTGCCAGCAGTTTAGTTCCCTTGGTGGGAGGTGCACGGGGGGAGCTGTTTTTT,CASSLVPLVGGARGELFF
TRBJ2-1,.,TRBV5-8,.,TGTGCCAGCAGTCCCTTCTACGACTCCTACAATGAGCAGTTCTTC,CASSPFYDSYNEQFF
TRBJ1-1,.,TRBV28,.,TGTGCCAGCAGTTTAGCAGGGCACACTGAAGCTTTCTTT,CASSLAGHTEAFF
TRBJ1-4,TRBD1,TRBV6-5,.,TGTGCCAGCAGTTACTGGGCAGGGGGCGCCTATGAAAAACTGTTTTTT,CASSYWAGGAYEKLFF
TRBJ1-1,TRBD1,TRBV7-9,.,TGTGCCAGCAGCTATGGGACAGTCACTGAAGCTTTCTTT,CASSYGTVTEAFF
TRBJ1-2,TRBD1,TRBV6-5,.,TGTGCCAGCAGTAGGACAGGGGAAATCAGCTATGGCTACACCTTC,CASSRTGEISYGYTF
TRBJ2-2,TRBD2,TRBV4-1,.,TGCGCCAGCAGCCAAGAAGGGGTAGCGGGAAACACCGGGGAGCTGTTTTTT,CASSQEGVAGNTGELFF
TRBJ2-3,.,TRBV27,.,TGTGCCAGCAGTTTAGCGTCATCCACAGATACGCAGTATTTT,CASSLASSTDTQYF
TRBJ1-5,.,TRBV7-6,.,TGTGCCAGCAGCTTAGAATCAGGGCCTCAGCCCCAGCATTTT,CASSLESGPQPQHF
TRBJ2-7,.,TRBV5-6,few,TGTGCCAGCAGCTTTATTCGCCACTATTACTACGAGCAGTACTTC,CASSFIRHYYYEQYF
TRBJ1-2,.,TRBV4-3,.,TGCGCCAGCAGCCAAGATCGTCCGGTGGTAAACGATGGCTACACCTTC,CASSQDRPVVNDGYTF
TRBJ2-3,TRBD1,TRBV2,.,TGTGCCCGGGACAGATCCACCACAGATACGCAGTATTTT,CARDRSTTDTQYF
TRBJ1-1,.,TRBV10-1,.,TGCGCCAGCAGTTCCAGGGTTAACCCTGAAGCTTTCTTT,CASSSRVNPEAFF
TRBJ2-5,TRBD2,TRBV27,.,TGTGCCAGCAGTCCGGGACTAGCGGGACCGATGGGGGAGACCCAGTACTTC,CASSPGLAGPMGETQYF
TRBJ2-5,.,TRBV27,.,TGTGCCAGCAGTTTGTTGTCTGGCAGGGGATTGGGAGAGACCCAGTACTTC,CASSLLSGRGLGETQYF
TRBJ1-5,TRBD1,TRBV5-5,.,TGTGCCAGCAGCTTGGGCCAGGGGGCCAATCAGCCCCAGCATTTT,CASSLGQGANQPQHF
TRBJ2-5,TRBD2,TRBV7-2,.,TGTGCCAACCTACCACTAGCGGTCCCGAAAGAGACCCAGTACTTC,CANLPLAVPKETQYF
TRBJ2-7,TRBD2,TRBV7-8,.,TGTGCCAGCAGCTTAGGGCCTGGACTAGCGGGAGTAAACGCCTACGAGCAGTACTTC,CASSLGPGLAGVNAYEQYF
TRBJ1-2,TRBD1,TRBV11-2,.,TGTGCCAGCAGCCGGACAGGGGGCTATGGCTACACCTTC,CASSRTGGYGYTF
TRBJ2-3,TRBD1,TRBV5-1,.,TGCGCCAGCTATAACAGGGGGGGCACAGATACGCAGTATTTT,CASYNRGGTDTQYF
TRBJ2-7,TRBD1,TRBV5-6,few,TGTGCCAGCAGCACGGAGGGACAGGGGGCGAGCGAGCAGTACTTC,CASSTEGQGASEQYF
TRBJ2-3,.,TRBV6-6,.,TGTGCCAGCAGTTACTCCCGACTAGGGGCAGATACGCAGTATTTT,CASSYSRLGADTQYF
TRBJ2-3,TRBD2,TRBV7-2,.,TGTGCCAGCAGCCTTTCTAGCGGTAACACAGATACGCAGTATTTT,CASSLSSGNTDTQYF
TRBJ2-2,TRBD1,TRBV10-3,.,TGTGCCATCAGGAACACAGGGGGTGACACCGGGGAGCTGTTTTTT,CAIRNTGGDTGELFF
TRBJ1-2,.,TRBV7-2,.,TGTGCCAGCAGCTTAGTGAGTACGGCAGGCGCTAAAAACTATGGCTACACCTTC,CASSLVSTAGAKNYGYTF
TRBJ2-5,.,TRBV7-9,.,TGTGCCAGCAGGGCAAACCAAGAGACCCAGTACTTC,CASRANQETQYF
TRBJ1-2,TRBD1,TRBV27,few,TGTGCCAGCAGTTTATTTGGGACAGGAAACTATGGCTACACCTTC,CASSLFGTGNYGYTF
TRBJ1-3,TRBD1,TRBV5-8,.,TGTGCCAGCAGCTACGGGACAGGGGGCAGAAACACCATATATTTT,CASSYGTGGRNTIYF
TRBJ2-7,TRBD2,TRBV7-9,few,TGTGCCAGCAGCTCGTGGACTAGCGGGCAACTCTACGAGCAGTACTTC,CASSSWTSGQLYEQYF